There are many counts of the clone carrying this T cell receptor beta chain. Antigen specificity is unknown. A single heparinised draw of approximately 0.12 L on average was taken per donor. The source of the sample is a study of beta chain features in type 1 diabetes. Since all of the isolated RNA was reverse transcribed, expressed TCRB transcripts were what got sequenced. The average output of naive, central memory and regulatory T cell samples was about 3.3 million reads. Method: immunoSEQ multiplex PCR; TCRdb's copy keeps in-frame clones and lacks some. The data show 200,000 to 300,000 clones, with 11% to 15% seen just once and about 0.026% held by the top ten. Study results and limitations: For type 1 diabetes patients, VDJ junctions showed fewer insertions and more deletions.

The sample was naive CD4+ T cells from blood. This clonotype originated in a woman between 40 and 50 years old in good health.

CDR3 region: CAIMGPDQETQYF. CDR3 in DNA: TGTGCCATCATGGGGCCGGACCAAGAGACCCAGTACTTC. The V and J genes are TRBV10-3 and TRBJ2-5, with TRBD1 as a possible D gene (5 bases). In germline, CDR1 is ENHRY, CDR2 SYGVKD. The CDR3 is 13 residues long. Trimming shortened V by 7 bases and J by 0 bases, and 9 bases separated the two germline ends.